This T cell receptor (beta chain) originates from a study of CD8 T cells in Susac syndrome. This clonotype was picked up a small number of times. Its antigen is undetermined. Roughly 0.45 to 1 ug RNA was reverse transcribed with random hexamers. A multiplex approach, immunoSEQ multiplex PCR, amplified TCR beta CDR3 across 54 Vbeta and 13 Jbeta. TCRdb recomputed calls from the immunoSEQ multiplex PCR reads with MiXCR, one row per CDR3 protein. The sample has 130,000 to 150,000 distinct CDR3 sequences; less than 95% are singletons. Points from the study as a whole: The study recognized that its TCR sequencing and HLA analysis covered a relatively small number of individuals.

This CDR3 is 13 amino acids long. Germline-derived CDR1 and CDR2 are SGHNT and YYREEE (reference sequence). The ends were cut back, 1 base at V and 3 bases at J, with 8 bases in the middle. Controls were healthy donors (matched for age and sex). TEMRA cells were enriched by FACS, while CD8+ and CD4+ T cells were obtained through a negative isolation that was performed magnetically. What was sequenced was CD4+ T cells from PBMCs. J is TRBJ2-7 and V is TRBV5-4, with D possibly being TRBD1 (6 bases). This receptor was taken from a human donor in good health. CDR3 loop: CASSLTRGYEQYF. In nucleotides, the CDR3 is TGTGCCAGCAGCTTGACCAGGGGCTACGAGCAGTACTTC.